This TCR beta chain originates from a study of vaccination and CD4 T cells after COVID-19. Looking at the study overall: Overlapping spike peptides of SARS-CoV-2, HCoV-NL63, HCoV-OC43 and HCoV-229E stimulated the cells.

In regard to this clonotype: The target antigen is unknown.

Treatment here: roughly 10-day PBMC culture with coronavirus spike peptide pools or control peptides (ViraFEST assay). ViraFEST grew antigen-specific T cells using peptide pools, then sequenced TCRs. Per the germline V gene, CDR1 is KGHDR and CDR2 is SFDVKD. V shed 4 bases and J 4 bases; nucleotides not matched to a gene: 7. The CDR3 is 15 residues long. The Oncomine TCR Beta short-read assay generated sequence data from the DNA of cultured CD4+ T cells. The authors extracted genomic DNA from cultured CD4+ T cells. TCRdb re-derived calls from the PCR reads in MiXCR, one entry per CDR3 protein. Of 15,000 to 20,000 distinct CDR3 sequences listed, just under 50% are singletons.

This specimen consisted of CD4+ T cells from blood, cultured in vitro, obtained before SARS-CoV-2 vaccination. The sequence derives from a human donor who had recovered from COVID-19. The V call is TRBV24-1, the J call TRBJ1-2; 8 positions match TRBD1. This CDR3 is CATSEPGGNPYGYTF. CDR3 bases: TGTGCCACCAGTGAACCAGGGGGCAATCCCTATGGCTACACCTTC.